This T cell receptor beta chain was sequenced for a study of blood T cell repertoires in COVID-19. The wider study: The origin of the acute and convalescent COVID-19 samples was the United States, Italy and Spain. Sources were T cells, B-cell-depleted T cells, or PBMCs; the material itself was cDNA or gDNA.

This clone has just one count. As handled by the study authors: For nucleated cells, counts were estimated from reference gene primer amplification. Only in-frame clones appear in the TCRdb table, and some are missing; sequencing was by immunoSEQ multiplex PCR. The V and J calls and the clone size are those of that table, but D and trimming were determined from the DNA. The table has fewer than 200,000 clones, about 88% seen once; the top ten hold about 1.9%. V lost 4 bases and J lost 0; bases outside the gene matches: 4. Germline lookup yields CDR1 LGHNA and CDR2 YSLEER. The length of the CDR3 is 15 residues.

V is TRBV4-3 and J is TRBJ2-3; TRBD1 agrees at 7 bases. This TCR was sampled from a man between 18 and 35 years old who had recovered from COVID-19. Sequencing was performed on peripheral blood. Written as DNA, the CDR3 is TGCGCCAGCAGCCCGGGACAGCCTAGCACAGATACGCAGTATTTT. Its protein product is CASSPGQPSTDTQYF.